This passage covers 17 T cell receptor beta chains from one sample sequenced in a study of T-cell memory formation after mild COVID-19. TCRdb fed the 5' RACE reads into MiXCR, producing one record per CDR3 protein. This sample has approximately 260,000 distinct CDR3 sequences, with about 17% found just once. Sequencing was performed on PBMCs or a T cell subset sorted from them (not recorded which). The receptors derive from a man younger than 35 who had mild COVID-19 (a few samples of this study predate the infection). Cell type and time point are not known.

The CDR3 sequence is CASSLARTGGAGIGKLFF. CDR3 DNA: TGCGCCAGCAGCTTAGCCAGGACAGGGGGCGCAGGAATAGGAAAACTGTTTTTT. This chain connects TRBV5-1 to TRBJ1-4; 11 bases are a match to TRBD1. Germline values: CDR1 SGHRS, CDR2 YFSETQ. The CDR3 loop spans 18 amino acids. J lost 10 bases, V lost 2 bases, and 16 bases had no gene match.

This clonotype was found a few times. The chain couples TRBV4-1 to TRBJ1-1; possible D gene TRBD1, 5 bases. The germline CDR1 and CDR2 sequences are MGHRA and YSYEKL. Trimming removed 3 bases from V and 1 base from J, with 12 bases in between. This CDR3 has 15 residues. The CDR3 nucleotides are TGCGCCAGCAGCCACCTAGGAAGGGGGAACACTGAAGCTTTCTTT. Amino acids: CASSHLGRGNTEAFF.

The chain recombines TRBV11-2 with TRBJ1-6, with 8 bases aligning to TRBD1. V dropped 5 bases and J dropped 2; count of bases not matched to a gene: 20. The germline V gene has CDR1 SGHAT and CDR2 FQNNGV. The CDR3 contains 21 residues. CDR3 in amino acids: CASSPRADREDPVTYNSPLHF. CDR3 sequence (DNA): TGTGCCAGCAGCCCACGCGCGGACAGGGAGGACCCCGTGACCTATAATTCACCCCTCCACTTT. Using reference TRBV11-2 and TRBJ1-6 for the parts outside the CDR3, the full variable domain is EAGVAQSPRYKIIEKRQSVAFWCNPISGHATLYWYQQILGQGPKLLIQFQNNGVVDDSQLPKDRFSAERLKGVDSTLKIQPAKLEDSAVYLCASSPRADREDPVTYNSPLHFGNGTRLTVT.

This clonotype was found a few times. V and J are TRBV4-1 and TRBJ1-1; the D is unclear. The CDR3 extends over 15 amino acids. Germline V lookup: CDR1 MGHRA, CDR2 YSYEKL. Trimming cost V 4 bases and J 1 base, with 13 bases left between them. The CDR3 loop reads CASSPLGRENTEAFF. The CDR3 DNA sequence: TGCGCCAGCAGCCCCCTAGGGAGGGAGAACACTGAAGCTTTCTTT.

This clonotype was observed a handful of times. The V call is TRBV20-1, the J call TRBJ2-7; D tentatively reads TRBD1 or TRBD2 (5 bases each). Trimming shortened V by 6 bases and J by 2 bases, and 11 bases separated the two germline ends. Germline V gives CDR1 DFQATT, CDR2 SNEGSKA (reference sequence). This CDR3 is 12 amino acids long. CDR3 coding DNA: TGCAGTGCCTGGGACCTCGCCTACGAGCAGTACTTC. As protein: CSAWDLAYEQYF.

This chain uses TRBV7-9 with TRBJ2-2, with D perhaps given as TRBD1 or TRBD2 (5 bases each). The CDR3 has 17 residues. CDR1 and CDR2 from the germline V gene are SEHNR and FQNEAQ (reference sequence). Trimming cost V 5 bases and J 1 base, with 17 bases left between them. The CDR3 DNA sequence: TGTGCCAGCAGCCTCAGGGACGGACCCTTGAACACCGGGGAGCTGTTTTTT. Protein product: CASSLRDGPLNTGELFF.

There are many counts of this clonotype. CDR3 protein: CATSDLTGTGANEQFF. The CDR3 DNA sequence: TGTGCCACCAGTGATTTGACCGGGACAGGGGCCAATGAGCAGTTCTTC. The gene calls are TRBV24-1 and TRBJ2-1; 10 positions match TRBD1. CDR3 size: 16 residues. The V gene's germline CDR1 is KGHDR and CDR2 SFDVKD. V lost 0 bases, J lost 6 bases, and 4 bases stayed unmatched.

This clonotype has ten or more counts. The chain carries TRBV7-9 and TRBJ2-7; the match to TRBD1 covers 9 bases. The CDR3 is made up of 13 amino acids. Germline V gene lookup returns CDR1 SEHNR and CDR2 FQNEAQ (reference sequence). The J segment lost 5 bases and the V segment lost 5 bases, leaving 4 bases of the junction unmatched. The CDR3 is CASSGRDRDEQYV. The CDR3 coding sequence is TGTGCCAGCAGCGGCCGGGACAGGGACGAGCAGTACGTC.

This clonotype showed up just a few times. The chain couples TRBV12-3 or TRBV12-4 to TRBJ2-3, with TRBD2 matching 8 bases. The CDR3 spans 15 residues. Losses at the gene ends were 6 bases for V and 1 base for J; bases not matched to a gene: 6. The CDR3 here is CASRGGGGRTDTQYF. DNA of the CDR3: TGTGCCAGCAGGGGAGGCGGGGGGCGCACAGATACGCAGTATTTT.

This clonotype has at least ten counts. This chain connects TRBV19 to TRBJ2-5; 9 nucleotides agree with TRBD2. Germline CDR1 is LNHDA and CDR2 is SQIVND (reference sequence). Trimming took 3 bases from V and 5 from J; bases not matched to a gene: 10. The CDR3 has 16 residues. The CDR3 is CASSIRSGGPWETQYF. DNA of the CDR3: TGTGCCAGTAGTATCCGGAGCGGGGGGCCGTGGGAGACCCAGTACTTC.

V is TRBV24-1 and J is TRBJ1-5; possible D gene TRBD1, 6 bases. Looked up from germline, CDR1 is KGHDR and CDR2 is SFDVKD. The CDR3 sequence is 15 residues long. The V and J ends lost 3 bases and 6 bases respectively, with 14 bases between them. The CDR3 region is CATSDGLRGIQPQHF. DNA for the CDR3: TGTGCCACCAGTGATGGACTAAGGGGGATTCAGCCCCAGCATTTT.

This chain connects TRBV9 to TRBJ2-3; D is unresolved. The V and J ends lost 0 bases and 4 bases respectively, with 3 bases between them. CDR3 length equals 12 residues. Looked up from germline, CDR1 is SGDLS and CDR2 is YYNGEE. CDR3 amino acids: CASSVEPDTQYF. CDR3 coding DNA: TGTGCCAGCAGCGTAGAGCCAGATACGCAGTATTTT.

This clonotype was found a few times. The genes are TRBV5-1 and TRBJ2-3, with TRBD1 as a possible D gene (5 bases). Deletions cut 6 bases from V and 1 base from J, with 12 bases between. CDR3 length: 14 residues. The germline V gene has CDR1 SGHRS and CDR2 YFSETQ. The CDR3 bases are TGCGCCAGCACCGCGACGACAGGCACAGATACGCAGTATTTT. It encodes CASTATTGTDTQYF.

The chain employs TRBV15 and TRBJ2-2; 10 bases align to TRBD1. J gave up 5 bases and V 3 bases, and 6 bases lay outside the gene matches. CDR1 LNHNV and CDR2 YYDKDF come from the germline V gene (reference sequence). The CDR3 covers 16 residues. CDR3 residues: CATSSGGQGFTGELFF. CDR3 nucleotides: TGTGCCACCAGCAGTGGGGGACAGGGGTTTACCGGGGAGCTGTTTTTT. Based on the CDR3 plus reference TRBV15 and TRBJ2-2, the full variable domain is DAMVIQNPRYQVTQFGKPVTLSCSQTLNHNVMYWYQQKSSQAPKLLFHYYDKDFNNEADTPDNFQSRRPNTSFCFLDIRSPGLGDTAMYLCATSSGGQGFTGELFFGEGSRLTVL.

The J gene is TRBJ2-3, the V gene TRBV2; 10 nucleotides align to TRBD2. Per germline, CDR1 SNHLY and CDR2 FYNNEI. V was pared by 11 bases and J by 0 bases, with 14 bases of the junction left unmatched. CDR3 size: 17 residues. The CDR3 is CASLRKRGGTSTDTQYF. The CDR3 DNA reads TGTGCCTCCCTTCGGAAGCGGGGGGGAACTAGCACAGATACGCAGTATTTT.

This clonotype occurred a few times. The chain employs TRBV20-1 and TRBJ1-2, with TRBD1 matching 9 bases. Germline loops: CDR1 DFQATT, CDR2 SNEGSKA (reference sequence). V dropped 3 bases and J dropped 6; count of bases not matched to a gene: 11. The CDR3 length is 15 residues. The CDR3 loop reads CSASLLPQGADGYTF. CDR3 sequence (DNA): TGCAGTGCTAGCTTACTTCCACAGGGGGCGGATGGCTACACCTTC.

The rearrangement joins TRBV7-6 to TRBJ1-5; D ambiguous. The CDR3 loop spans 14 amino acids. V was pared by 5 bases and J by 0 bases, with 8 bases between. Germline V gene lookup returns CDR1 SGHVS and CDR2 FNYEAQ. Here the CDR3 DNA reads TGTGCCAGCAGCCCACGATATAGCAATCAGCCCCAGCATTTT. This sequence encodes CASSPRYSNQPQHF.